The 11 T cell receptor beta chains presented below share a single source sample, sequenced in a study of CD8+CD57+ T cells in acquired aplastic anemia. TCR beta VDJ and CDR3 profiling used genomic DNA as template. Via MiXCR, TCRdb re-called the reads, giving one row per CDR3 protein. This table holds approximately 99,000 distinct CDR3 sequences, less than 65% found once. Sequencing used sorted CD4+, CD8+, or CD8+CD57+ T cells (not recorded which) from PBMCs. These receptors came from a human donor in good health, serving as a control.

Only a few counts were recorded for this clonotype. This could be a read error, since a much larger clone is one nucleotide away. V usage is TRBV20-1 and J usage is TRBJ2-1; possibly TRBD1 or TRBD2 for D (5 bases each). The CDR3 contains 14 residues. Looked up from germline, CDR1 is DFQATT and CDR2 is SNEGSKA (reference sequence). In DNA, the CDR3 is TGCAGTGCTCTCGGGGCTGTCTCCTACAATGGGCAGTTCTTC. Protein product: CSALGAVSYNGQFF.

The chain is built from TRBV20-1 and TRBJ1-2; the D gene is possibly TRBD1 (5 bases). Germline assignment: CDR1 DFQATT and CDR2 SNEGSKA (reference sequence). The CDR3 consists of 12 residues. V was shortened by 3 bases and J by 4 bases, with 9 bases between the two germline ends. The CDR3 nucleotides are TGCAGTGCTAGCTGGCAGGGCTATGGCTACACCTTC. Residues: CSASWQGYGYTF.

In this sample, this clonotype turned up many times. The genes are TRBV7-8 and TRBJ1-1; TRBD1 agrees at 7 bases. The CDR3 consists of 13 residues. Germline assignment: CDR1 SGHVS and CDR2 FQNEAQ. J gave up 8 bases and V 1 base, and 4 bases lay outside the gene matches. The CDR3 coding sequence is TGTGCCAGCAGCTTAGACAGGACAGGAGAAGCTTTCTTT. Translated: CASSLDRTGEAFF.

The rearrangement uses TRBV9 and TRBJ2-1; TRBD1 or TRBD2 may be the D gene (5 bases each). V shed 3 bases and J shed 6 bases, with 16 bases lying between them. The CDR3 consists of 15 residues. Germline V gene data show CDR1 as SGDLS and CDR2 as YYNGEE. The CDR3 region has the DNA TGTGCCAGCAGCGACCGGGACCAGCTTGGCAATGAGCAGTTCTTC. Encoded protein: CASSDRDQLGNEQFF.

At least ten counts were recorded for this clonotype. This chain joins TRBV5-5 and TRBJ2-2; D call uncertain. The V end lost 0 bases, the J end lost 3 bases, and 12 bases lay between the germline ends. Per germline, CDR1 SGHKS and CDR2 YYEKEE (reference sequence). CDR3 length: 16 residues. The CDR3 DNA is TGTGCCAGCAGCTTGGCCTTCGGAAACTACACCGGGGAGCTGTTTTTT. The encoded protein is CASSLAFGNYTGELFF.

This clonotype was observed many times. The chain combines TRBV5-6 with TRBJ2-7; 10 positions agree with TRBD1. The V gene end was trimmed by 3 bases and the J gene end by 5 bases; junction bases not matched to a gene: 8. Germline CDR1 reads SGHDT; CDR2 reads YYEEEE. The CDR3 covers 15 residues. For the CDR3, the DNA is TGTGCCAGCAGCTCCCCGGGACAGGGGAGCCACGAGCAGTACTTC. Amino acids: CASSSPGQGSHEQYF.

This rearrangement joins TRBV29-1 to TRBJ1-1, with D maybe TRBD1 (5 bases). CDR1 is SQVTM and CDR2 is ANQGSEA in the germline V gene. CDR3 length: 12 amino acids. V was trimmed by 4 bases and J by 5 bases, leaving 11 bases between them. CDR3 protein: CSVGRGETEAFF. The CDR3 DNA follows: TGCAGCGTTGGGAGAGGGGAAACTGAAGCTTTCTTT.

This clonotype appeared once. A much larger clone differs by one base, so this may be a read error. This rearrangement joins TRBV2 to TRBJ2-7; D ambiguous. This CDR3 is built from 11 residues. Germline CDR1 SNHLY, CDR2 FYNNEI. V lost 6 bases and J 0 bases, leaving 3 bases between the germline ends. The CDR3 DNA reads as TGTGCCAGCAGGGTCTCCTACGAGCAGTACTTC. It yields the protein CASRVSYEQYF. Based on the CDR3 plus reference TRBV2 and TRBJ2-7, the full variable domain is EPEVTQTPSHQVTQMGQEVILRCVPISNHLYFYWYRQILGQKVEFLVSFYNNEISEKSEIFDDQFSVERPDGSNFTLKIRSTKLEDSAMYFCASRVSYEQYFGPGTRLTVT.

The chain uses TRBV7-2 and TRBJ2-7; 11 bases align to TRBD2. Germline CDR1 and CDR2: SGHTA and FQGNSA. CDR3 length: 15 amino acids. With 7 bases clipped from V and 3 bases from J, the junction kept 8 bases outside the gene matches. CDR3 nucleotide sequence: TGTGCCAGCACCTCGACTAGCGGGGACTACTACGAGCAGTACTTC. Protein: CASTSTSGDYYEQYF.

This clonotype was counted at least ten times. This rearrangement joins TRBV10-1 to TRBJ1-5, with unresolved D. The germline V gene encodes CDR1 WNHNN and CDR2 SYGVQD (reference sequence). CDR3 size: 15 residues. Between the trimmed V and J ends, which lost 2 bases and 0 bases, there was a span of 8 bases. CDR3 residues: CASSEGRDSNQPQHF. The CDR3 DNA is TGCGCCAGCAGTGAGGGCCGCGATAGCAATCAGCCCCAGCATTTT.

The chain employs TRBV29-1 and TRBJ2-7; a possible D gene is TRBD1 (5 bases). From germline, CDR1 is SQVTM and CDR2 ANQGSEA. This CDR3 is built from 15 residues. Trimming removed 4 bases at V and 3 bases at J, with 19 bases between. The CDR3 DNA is TGCAGCGTTGTAGCCCAGGCAGGGCCCGACTACGAGCAGTACTTC. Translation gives CSVVAQAGPDYEQYF.